This T cell receptor (beta chain) was sequenced during a study of Tregs in tolerant kidney transplant recipients. Study-level points and caveats: Tregs expanded with activated donor B cells seemed most donor-specific.

A remark on this clone: The target antigen is unknown.

Measured with immunoSEQ multiplex PCR; TCRdb has only the in-frame clones, and not every one. This table has approximately 81,000 clones, roughly nine tenths appearing once. Recipients received nonmyeloablative bone marrow transplants from related graft donors, with transient mixed chimerism. The CDR3 spans 15 residues. The V segment lost 1 base and the J segment 3 bases; nucleotides outside the gene matches: 2. Germline CDR1 and CDR2: LNHDA and SQIVND (reference sequence). The J gene is TRBJ2-1, the V gene TRBV19; 8 bases map to TRBD1. The sample consisted of CD4+ T cells from blood (PBMCs), taken 24 months after the transplant. The clonotype comes from a human patient who received a combined kidney and bone marrow transplant. Some T cells could come from the graft donor. CDR3 region: CASSIAGGVYNEQFF. CDR3 nucleotide sequence: TGTGCCAGTAGTATAGCAGGGGGCGTCTACAATGAGCAGTTCTTC.